This is a list of T cell receptor beta chains from one sample in a study of OX40 agonist ivuxolimab in advanced cancers. Generated by immunoSEQ multiplex PCR, the TCRdb table keeps only in-frame clones and is missing some. The sample has about 48,000 clones; 80% to 90% are singletons. Sequencing was performed on CD4+ or CD8+ T cells sorted from blood, taken in a trial of the OX40 agonist ivuxolimab. All receptors come from an adult with an advanced solid tumor such as melanoma, head and neck, liver or kidney cancer. CDR3s include the opening cysteine and the closing phenylalanine or tryptophan. Fields, in order: D gene, J gene, V gene, CDR3 protein. D genes are given only for firm matches.

D: .
J: TRBJ2-2
V: TRBV6-5
CDR3: CASSLGLNTGELFF

D: .
J: TRBJ2-1
V: TRBV9
CDR3: CASSSRGDSYNEQFF

D: .
J: TRBJ2-1
V: TRBV2
CDR3: CASKANREKYNEQFF

D: .
J: TRBJ1-2
V: TRBV6-1
CDR3: CASSDQTNYGYTF

D: .
J: TRBJ1-3
V: TRBV6-1
CDR3: CASRIGGAGNTIYF

D: TRBD1
J: TRBJ2-7
V: TRBV13
CDR3: CASSLRQGQGEQYF

D: .
J: TRBJ2-3
V: TRBV6-5
CDR3: CASTGDSTDTQYF

D: .
J: TRBJ2-1
V: TRBV2
CDR3: CASKLDVNNEQFF

D: .
J: TRBJ1-4
V: TRBV18
CDR3: CASSGQNEEKLFF

D: TRBD2
J: TRBJ2-3
V: TRBV18
CDR3: CASSPPSSGRTPDTQYF

D: .
J: TRBJ2-3
V: TRBV6-4
CDR3: CASSDVTGGTQYF

D: TRBD2
J: TRBJ2-2
V: TRBV2
CDR3: CASRELAGVTGELFF